The 18 T cell receptor beta chains below were found in one sample sequenced in a study of T cells expressing NK-cell markers. TCRdb re-called the 5' RACE reads and shows each CDR3 protein once, DNA omitted. This sample carries approximately 420,000 distinct CDR3 sequences, with around 10% going to the ten biggest clones. Sequencing was done on a sample of blood T cells: a sorted CD56 or NKG2C T cell subset, CD4+ or CD8+ T cells, or bulk PBMC T cells (not recorded which). These receptors were collected from a woman aged 45-59 years in good health.

J is TRBJ2-1 and V is TRBV5-1; TCRdb picks TRBD1, but there is no DNA to check that call. Per the germline V gene, CDR1 is SGHRS and CDR2 is YFSETQ. The length of the CDR3 is 14 residues. The CDR3 is CGSNGGGMINEQFF. The complete variable domain, with remaining parts taken from reference TRBV5-1 and TRBJ2-1, reads KAGVTQTPRYLIKTRGQQVTLSCSPISGHRSVSWYQQTPGQGLQFLFEYFSETQRNKGNFPGRFSGRQFSNSRSEMNVSTLELGDSALYLCGSNGGGMINEQFFGPGTRLTVL.

The rearrangement links TRBV11-2 to TRBJ1-4; TCRdb's D call of TRBD1 is untestable without DNA. From germline, CDR1 is SGHAT and CDR2 FQNNGV. The CDR3 contains 16 residues. The CDR3: CASRRQGGRGNEKLFF.

The genes are TRBV14 and TRBJ2-3. CDR1 and CDR2 (germline): SGHDN, FVKESK. This CDR3 has 12 residues. CDR3 protein: CASSQEYDTQYF.

CDR3: CATTSGGYNEQFF. This rearrangement joins TRBV25-1 to TRBJ2-1; TCRdb designates TRBD2, a call that cannot be tested without DNA. The CDR3 covers 13 residues. Germline V CDR1 and CDR2: MGHDK, SYGVNS.

This sequence joins TRBV4-1 and TRBJ2-7; as DNA is missing, the TRBD1 call by TCRdb cannot be tested. Per germline, CDR1 MGHRA and CDR2 YSYEKL. This CDR3 region has 15 residues. CDR3 amino acids: CASSQGRGDVYEQYF.

The V call is TRBV5-5, the J call TRBJ2-3; TCRdb selects TRBD2, and the lack of DNA leaves this call unchecked. The germline gives CDR1 SGHKS, CDR2 YYEKEE (reference sequence). This CDR3 has 18 residues. The CDR3 spells CASSLEGVLAGGLDTQYF.

The chain joins TRBV16 to TRBJ1-5. Germline V CDR1 and CDR2: KGHSY, FQNENV. CDR3 size: 15 residues. This chain's CDR3 is CASSQLGYSNQPQHF.

V and J are TRBV5-5 and TRBJ2-1; the TCRdb call, TRBD2, lacks DNA for checking. The CDR3 length is 13 residues. Germline CDR1 is SGHKS and CDR2 is YYEKEE (reference sequence). The CDR3 spells CASSNPTEGEQFF.

The chain combines TRBV12-3 or TRBV12-4 with TRBJ2-5; TCRdb proposes TRBD1, but this gene call is untestable without DNA. The CDR3 extends over 15 amino acids. The CDR3 sequence is CASSRDRRYEETQYF.

The chain combines TRBV10-3 with TRBJ2-2; TCRdb lists TRBD2, though no DNA is available to test this call. Germline V gives CDR1 ENHRY, CDR2 SYGVKD. The CDR3 has 14 amino acids. CDR3 region: CAIRTEVITGELFF.

The J gene is TRBJ2-2, the V gene TRBV2; TCRdb's D gene call, TRBD1, goes unchecked for lack of DNA. Germline V lookup: CDR1 SNHLY, CDR2 FYNNEI. This CDR3 is 15 amino acids long. The chain's CDR3 is CASSAQTGVGGELFF.

This sequence joins TRBV12-3 or TRBV12-4 and TRBJ2-1; no DNA is available, so the TRBD2 call from TCRdb remains unchecked. The CDR3 contains 17 residues. The CDR3 protein is CASSASKGASGIAEQFF.

The J gene is TRBJ1-6, the V gene TRBV5-4. The germline gives CDR1 SGHNT, CDR2 YYREEE (reference sequence). The CDR3 totals 15 residues. CDR3 protein: CASSLAGSRDSPLHF.

CDR3 sequence: CASSSYYESGAEQYF. The chain links TRBV11-3 to TRBJ2-7; TCRdb indicates TRBD1, and absent DNA this call remains unverified. From germline, CDR1 is SGHNT and CDR2 YENEEA. This CDR3 has 15 residues.

This chain connects TRBV20-1 to TRBJ2-2; checking the TCRdb D call of TRBD1 is not possible without DNA. The CDR3 covers 15 residues. Germline CDR1 DFQATT, CDR2 SNEGSKA (reference sequence). The CDR3 loop is CSATIRGRYTGELFF.

The chain carries TRBV12-3 or TRBV12-4 and TRBJ2-7; TCRdb gives TRBD2 as the D gene, but with no DNA this cannot be confirmed. The CDR3 contains 15 residues. Here the CDR3 reads CASSFGTSGGGEQYF.

The chain combines TRBV4-1 with TRBJ2-4; TCRdb lists TRBD2, though no DNA is available to test this call. Germline CDR1 MGHRA, CDR2 YSYEKL. The CDR3 is 20 amino acids. The CDR3 protein is CASSQELAAGGGWAKNIQYF.

The chain recombines TRBV12-3 or TRBV12-4 with TRBJ2-1; TCRdb selects TRBD1, and the lack of DNA leaves this call unchecked. The CDR3 is made up of 14 amino acids. The CDR3 here is CASSSYLGGGRQFF.